Listed below are T cell receptor beta chains from one sample, sequenced in a study of beta chain features in type 1 diabetes. Assay used: immunoSEQ multiplex PCR; TCRdb lists only in-frame clones, some missing. The table shows about 250,000 clones, with about 14% occurring only once. Source material: naive CD4+ T cells from blood. The source is a woman in her 40s in good health. CDR3s include the opening cysteine and the closing phenylalanine or tryptophan. The D gene is left open where the match is weak. Clone size is not always given. Where it is, it says once, few, many or a class for expanded clones.

v_call	d_call	clone_size	j_call	cdr3_aa	cdr3_nt
TRBV6-5	TRBD2	once	TRBJ2-7	CASSLLASGGDEQYF	TGTGCCAGCAGTCTATTGGCTAGCGGGGGTGACGAGCAGTACTTC
TRBV21-1	NA	NA	TRBJ2-7	CASSPIPGGYEQYF	TGTGCCAGCAGCCCCATACCGGGGGGCTACGAGCAGTACTTC
TRBV5-6	TRBD1	NA	TRBJ2-1	CASSLRAGQGYNEQFF	TGTGCCAGCAGCTTAAGGGCGGGACAGGGTTACAATGAGCAGTTCTTC
TRBV14	TRBD1	NA	TRBJ2-5	CASSPRQGGWETQYF	TGTGCCAGCAGCCCCCGACAGGGTGGATGGGAGACCCAGTACTTC
TRBV4-3	NA	once	TRBJ1-2	CASSRPGGSGGYTF	TGCGCCAGCAGCCGCCCGGGGGGATCGGGCGGCTACACCTTC
TRBV5-1	NA	NA	TRBJ2-7	CASSPRDIYEQYF	TGCGCCAGCAGCCCCCGGGACATCTACGAGCAGTACTTC
TRBV25-1	NA	few	TRBJ2-5	CASSDPGETQYF	TGTGCCAGCAGTGATCCCGGGGAGACCCAGTACTTC
TRBV29-1	TRBD1	few	TRBJ1-1	CSVGLDRGSEAFF	TGCAGCGTGGGCTTGGACAGGGGCTCTGAAGCTTTCTTT
TRBV19	NA	few	TRBJ2-5	CASSMGAVVETQYF	TGTGCCAGTAGCATGGGGGCGGTGGTGGAGACCCAGTACTTC
TRBV10-3	NA	NA	TRBJ2-7	CAISATEYEQYF	TGTGCCATCAGCGCAACAGAATACGAGCAGTACTTC
TRBV7-2	NA	few	TRBJ2-5	CASSLNNLKTQYF	TGTGCCAGCAGCCTCAACAACCTCAAGACCCAGTACTTC
TRBV5-1	NA	few	TRBJ1-2	CASSLRGVPNYGYTF	TGCGCCAGCAGCTTGAGAGGCGTTCCTAACTATGGCTACACCTTC
TRBV7-9	NA	many	TRBJ1-5	CASSPGGANQPQHF	TGTGCCAGCAGCCCCGGGGGTGCCAATCAGCCCCAGCATTTT
TRBV7-8	TRBD1	few	TRBJ2-1	CASSPRQGSYNEQFF	TGTGCCAGCAGCCCCCGACAGGGGTCCTACAATGAGCAGTTCTTC
TRBV19	TRBD1	NA	TRBJ2-7	CASSGTVPSYEQYF	TGTGCCAGTAGTGGGACAGTCCCCTCCTACGAGCAGTACTTC
TRBV29-1	NA	NA	TRBJ1-1	CSVRGLSWWERNTEAFF	TGCAGCGTTCGCGGGTTAAGTTGGTGGGAGAGGAACACTGAAGCTTTCTTT
TRBV9	TRBD2	NA	TRBJ2-3	CASSVAVSRGADTQYF	TGTGCCAGCAGCGTAGCTGTGTCCCGGGGGGCAGATACGCAGTATTTT
TRBV16	NA	few	TRBJ2-4	CASSQSRQLAKNIQYF	TGTGCCAGCAGCCAATCGAGGCAGCTAGCCAAAAACATTCAGTACTTC
TRBV9	TRBD2	NA	TRBJ2-2	CASSVGGLAGGGELFF	TGTGCCAGCAGCGTAGGCGGACTAGCGGGGGGCGGGGAGCTGTTTTTT
TRBV20-1	NA	few	TRBJ2-7	CSAQSGEQYF	TGCAGTGCCCAAAGCGGCGAGCAGTACTTC
TRBV10-2	NA	few	TRBJ1-5	CASTAGAGQPQHF	TGCGCCAGCACTGCAGGGGCGGGTCAGCCCCAGCATTTT
TRBV4-3	NA	few	TRBJ2-1	CASSQDRWAGNEQFF	TGCGCCAGCAGCCAAGATAGGTGGGCGGGAAATGAGCAGTTCTTC